This T cell receptor (beta chain) was recorded in a study of CD8 T cells in ankylosing spondylitis. The CDR3 has 15 amino acids. V was trimmed by 1 base and J by 0 bases, leaving 12 bases between them. Germline assignment: CDR1 DFQATT and CDR2 SNEGSKA (reference sequence). Overall study results and limits: Enrichment of disease-linked clones was reportedly significant in matched ankylosing spondylitis synovial fluid. A motif in TCR beta, a set of seven to nine highly homologous variants, appeared characteristic of ankylosing spondylitis blood. Clones that were linked to disease were CD8+ and were relatively rare in peripheral blood.

In TCRdb, the 5' RACE reads were re-called with MiXCR into one record per CDR3 protein. There are 200,000 to 250,000 distinct CDR3 sequences in the sample; around 24% occur only once, and 5% to 8% lies in the top ten. Comments on this clonotype: Its antigen is not known.

The rearrangement uses TRBV20-1 and TRBJ1-1; no clear D. The material sequenced was blood, either unsorted or a sorted T cell fraction (not recorded which). This clonotype was obtained from a male donor with ankylosing spondylitis or in good health (not recorded which). The CDR3 loop is CSARAATLMNTEAFF. CDR3 sequence (DNA): TGCAGTGCTAGAGCTGCAACGCTCATGAACACTGAAGCTTTCTTT.